These 15 T cell receptor beta chains came from one sample sequenced in a study of blood T cell repertoires in COVID-19 (dated by TCRdb to 2019 to 2021). The library came from the immunoSEQ multiplex PCR assay. TCRdb carries this immuneACCESS record with in-frame sequences only. Its versions omit some clonotypes, under half of them owing to an unresolved V gene in the studies checked, with the rest unexplained. In all, the sample holds approximately 240,000 clones, and approximately 84% of those were seen once. The ten largest account for around 2.8% of the sample. Sequences were obtained from peripheral blood. These receptors came from a woman aged 25 to 39 who had recovered from COVID-19.

CDR3 sequence reads: CASSETQITDTQYF. CDR3 in DNA: TGTGCCAGCAGTGAAACGCAGATCACAGATACGCAGTATTTT. The rearrangement links TRBV6-1 to TRBJ2-3; no firm D call. CDR3 size: 14 residues. Between the trimmed V and J ends, which lost 2 bases and 2 bases, there was a span of 8 bases. Germline V gene lookup returns CDR1 MNHNS and CDR2 SASEGT.

This clone was seen repeatedly, ten times or more. This chain connects TRBV7-2 to TRBJ1-6; weak D call: TRBD1 (6 bases). Germline V gene data show CDR1 as SGHTA and CDR2 as FQGNSA. This CDR3 has 15 residues. V was cut by 4 bases and J by 9 bases, with 16 bases left in between. CDR3 loop: CASSSTTGWSSPLHF. CDR3 DNA sequence: TGTGCCAGCAGCTCAACCACAGGGTGGAGTTCACCCCTCCACTTT.

This chain connects TRBV5-1 to TRBJ1-1; D unclear. The CDR3 is 12 residues long. The germline gives CDR1 SGHRS, CDR2 YFSETQ. Between the trimmed V and J ends, which lost 1 base and 3 bases, there was a span of 4 bases. The CDR3 DNA reads as TGCGCCAGCAGCTTGTCTGACACTGAAGCTTTCTTT. It encodes CASSLSDTEAFF.

The DNA of the CDR3 is TGTGCCAGCAGCCAATATCTACCGGGGACAGGGGCCGAGCAGTACTTC. Translation gives CASSQYLPGTGAEQYF. The genes are TRBV14 and TRBJ2-7, with 10 bases fitting TRBD1. The CDR3 is made up of 16 amino acids. The V gene's germline CDR1 is SGHDN and CDR2 FVKESK. V lost 2 bases to trimming and J lost 6 bases; unmatched junction nucleotides: 10.

The CDR3 bases are TGTGCCAGCAGGCCTGGGGGGGCCCCATGGGAGACCCAGTACTTC. This translates into CASRPGGAPWETQYF. The V call is TRBV6-5, the J call TRBJ2-5, with a weak D call TRBD2 (7 bases). The CDR3 spans 15 residues. Germline CDR1 is MNHEY and CDR2 is SVGAGI. Trimming cost V 6 bases and J 5 bases, with 19 bases left between them.

The chain recombines TRBV5-6 with TRBJ1-2; D gene ambiguous. V lost 4 bases and J 6 bases, leaving 10 bases between the germline ends. This CDR3 has 12 residues. Germline assignment: CDR1 SGHDT and CDR2 YYEEEE. CDR3 in DNA: TGTGCCAGCAGCCCGGGGTTTAATGGCTACACCTTC. It specifies CASSPGFNGYTF. Using reference TRBV5-6 and TRBJ1-2 for the parts outside the CDR3, the full variable domain is DAGVTQSPTHLIKTRGQQVTLRCSPKSGHDTVSWYQQALGQGPQFIFQYYEEEERQRGNFPDRFSGHQFPNYSSELNVNALLLGDSALYLCASSPGFNGYTFGSGTRLTVV.

The rearrangement uses TRBV7-6 and TRBJ2-5, with 8 bases matching TRBD1. V lost 1 base, J lost 6 bases, and 10 bases stayed unmatched. The CDR3 spans 16 residues. The germline gives CDR1 SGHVS, CDR2 FNYEAQ. DNA for the CDR3: TGTGCCAGCAGCTTAGTTTCGACAGGGGCCCCCAAGACCCAGTACTTC. Amino acids: CASSLVSTGAPKTQYF.

This chain uses TRBV6-5 with TRBJ1-2; possibly TRBD1 for D (5 bases). Trimming shortened V by 2 bases and J by 3 bases, and 13 bases separated the two germline ends. The V gene's germline CDR1 is MNHEY and CDR2 SVGAGI. The CDR3 extends over 15 amino acids. CDR3: CASSYTTGMDYGYTF. The CDR3 coding sequence is TGTGCCAGCAGTTACACCACAGGAATGGACTATGGCTACACCTTC.

The chain uses TRBV18 and TRBJ2-3; no clear D. CDR3 length equals 15 residues. V was cut by 5 bases and J by 3 bases, with 15 bases left in between. Germline-derived CDR1 and CDR2 are KGHSH and LQKENI. The CDR3 region is CASSYLGTWTDTQYF. Written as DNA, the CDR3 is TGTGCCAGCTCATACCTAGGTACATGGACAGATACGCAGTATTTT. The whole variable domain, filled in from reference TRBV18 and TRBJ2-3, reads NAGVMQNPRHLVRRRGQEARLRCSPMKGHSHVYWYRQLPEEGLKFMVYLQKENIIDESGMPKERFSAEFPKEGPSILRIQQVVRGDSAAYFCASSYLGTWTDTQYFGPGTRLTVL.

This chain joins TRBV29-1 and TRBJ2-2; 7 nucleotides line up with TRBD1. Germline lookup yields CDR1 SQVTM and CDR2 ANQGSEA. CDR3 size: 12 residues. V lost 4 bases and J lost 10; bases outside the gene matches: 6. CDR3 DNA: TGCAGCGTTGGACAGGGCCCGGAGGAGCTGTTTTTT. Its translation is CSVGQGPEELFF.

This sequence joins TRBV5-5 and TRBJ2-3; D unresolved. Deletions cut 4 bases from V and 4 bases from J, with 7 bases between. The CDR3 has 12 residues. Germline CDR1 is SGHKS and CDR2 is YYEKEE (reference sequence). CDR3 coding DNA: TGTGCCAGCAGCCTCCGGTCAGATACGCAGTATTTT. This translates into CASSLRSDTQYF.

This chain connects TRBV3-1 (or the pseudogene TRBV3-2) to TRBJ1-4, with TRBD1 identical over 8 bases. CDR3 length equals 16 residues. The V gene end was trimmed by 6 bases and the J gene end by 1 base; junction bases not matched to a gene: 7. Germline CDR1 reads LGHDT; CDR2 reads YNNKEL (reference sequence). This chain's CDR3 is CASRGITGGTNEKLFF. CDR3 coding DNA: TGTGCCAGCAGGGGGATAACAGGGGGAACTAATGAAAAACTGTTTTTT.

The V gene is TRBV19, the J gene TRBJ1-4; 9 positions agree with TRBD1. Germline-derived CDR1 and CDR2 are LNHDA and SQIVND (reference sequence). This CDR3 is 15 amino acids long. V trimming: 4 bases; J trimming: 7 bases; junction bases outside the gene matches: 7. The CDR3: CASSKPGQGVEKLFF. CDR3 DNA: TGTGCCAGTAGTAAACCGGGACAGGGTGTTGAAAAACTGTTTTTT.

This rearrangement joins TRBV29-1 to TRBJ2-7; D gene unclear. CDR3 size: 11 residues. The germline V and J ends were trimmed by 4 bases and 7 bases, with 11 bases remaining between them. Per germline, CDR1 SQVTM and CDR2 ANQGSEA. CDR3 region: CSVVAVVEQYF. CDR3 bases: TGCAGCGTTGTCGCGGTGGTAGAGCAGTACTTC.

The genes are TRBV6-2 or TRBV6-3 and TRBJ2-1; no reliable D call. Germline lookup yields CDR1 MNHEY and CDR2 SVGEGT. Deletions cut 5 bases from V and 4 bases from J, with 9 bases between. This CDR3 has 13 residues. The CDR3 DNA follows: TGTGCCAGCAGTAACCTAGAATACAATGAGCAGTTCTTC. Translated, it gives CASSNLEYNEQFF.